One TCR beta chain is described in this entry. The PCR employed 60 Vbeta primers together with 13 Jbeta primers. This table comes from immunoSEQ multiplex PCR, and its TCRdb copy is limited to in-frame clones, with some not included. The table lists around 190,000 clones, 70% to 75% of them singletons. This sample was taken from a study of cytomegalovirus exposure and HLA in healthy donors. The CDR3 length is 14 residues. The ends lost 1 base at V and 10 bases at J; junction bases unmatched: 4. CDR1 and CDR2 from the germline V gene are LGHNA and YNFKEQ. The receptor was isolated from a man younger than 45 in good health and CMV-seropositive. Specimen: PBMCs. The chain recombines TRBV4-2 with TRBJ1-6; TRBD1 agrees at 7 bases. CDR3 coding DNA: TGTGCCAGCAGCCAAGGACAGGGAGGATCACCCCTCCACTTT. This encodes CASSQGQGGSPLHF.